These 20 T cell receptor beta chains originate from one sample sequenced in a study of blood T cell repertoires in COVID-19 (dated by TCRdb to 2019 to 2021). Receptors were amplified or captured by the immunoSEQ multiplex PCR assay. Sourced from immuneACCESS, this table was stored by TCRdb with only in-frame sequences that have V and J called. A share of the clones is absent; for the studies checked, an unresolved V gene accounts for under half, and the remainder has no known explanation. The sample data list under 250,000 clones, and 75% to 90% of these were observed just once. Of the sample, about 3.5% falls within the top ten clones. The sample comprised PBMCs or T cells enriched from blood (not recorded which). These TCRs come from a woman under 30 in a cohort exposed to, infected with or recovered from COVID-19 (not recorded which).

The V call is TRBV18, the J call TRBJ2-2; D is unresolved. Germline CDR1 reads KGHSH; CDR2 reads LQKENI. V gave up 4 bases and J gave up 4 bases, with 7 bases separating them. The CDR3 is 13 residues long. CDR3 nucleotides: TGTGCCAGCTCACTACGGGTCACCGGGGAGCTGTTTTTT. Its protein is CASSLRVTGELFF.

V and J are TRBV3-1 (or the pseudogene TRBV3-2) and TRBJ1-6; D not resolved. This CDR3 region has 14 residues. Germline-derived CDR1 and CDR2 are LGHDT and YNNKEL (reference sequence). The germline V and J ends were trimmed by 6 bases and 8 bases, with 14 bases remaining between them. CDR3 amino acids: CASSSRVGDSPLHF. The CDR3 DNA reads as TGTGCCAGCAGTAGCCGGGTCGGGGATTCACCCCTCCACTTT.

The chain recombines TRBV11-2 with TRBJ1-1, with D possibly matching TRBD1 (5 bases). Trimming left V 1 base short and J 5 bases short, with 11 bases between. The CDR3 has 14 amino acids. Germline V CDR1 and CDR2: SGHAT, FQNNGV. CDR3 sequence (DNA): TGTGCCAGCAGCTTAGGGCAGGGTTGGACTGAAGCTTTCTTT. As protein: CASSLGQGWTEAFF.

This chain links TRBV5-5 with TRBJ1-4; 7 bases map to TRBD1. The CDR3 spans 13 residues. The V segment lost 4 bases and the J segment 6 bases; nucleotides outside the gene matches: 3. The V gene's germline CDR1 is SGHKS and CDR2 YYEKEE (reference sequence). As DNA, the CDR3 is TGTGCCAGCAGCCGACAGGGAGATGAAAAACTGTTTTTT. Translating it yields CASSRQGDEKLFF.

This rearrangement joins TRBV5-1 to TRBJ2-5; maybe TRBD2 (6 bases). Between the trimmed V and J ends, which lost 4 bases and 4 bases, there was a span of 20 bases. Germline-derived CDR1 and CDR2 are SGHRS and YFSETQ. The CDR3 extends over 16 amino acids. CDR3 sequence reads: CASSLLREAGLETQYF. Written as DNA, the CDR3 is TGCGCCAGCAGCCTCCTACGGGAAGCGGGTCTAGAGACCCAGTACTTC.

A remark on this clone: Relative to the germline gene, one junction end is altered; a read error may explain this. The gene calls are TRBV11-3 and TRBJ1-2; possibly TRBD1 for D (6 bases). This CDR3 is 13 amino acids long. Germline CDR1 reads SGHNT; CDR2 reads YENEEA. The CDR3 region has the DNA TGTGCCAGCAGCCTTACAGGGTACTACGGCTACACCTTC. This translates into CASSLTGYYGYTF. Variable domain in full (rest from reference TRBV11-3 and TRBJ1-2): EAGVVQSPRYKIIEKKQPVAFWCNPISGHNTLYWYLQNLGQGPELLIRYENEEAVDDSQLPKDRFSAERLKGVDSTLKIQPAELGDSAVYLCASSLTGYYGYTFGSGTRLTVV.

The chain uses TRBV5-1 and TRBJ2-1; 7 bases are a match to TRBD1. The germline V gene has CDR1 SGHRS and CDR2 YFSETQ. The length of the CDR3 is 21 residues. The junction had 18 bases not matched to a gene; V was cut back by 0 bases and J by 0 bases. Here the CDR3 reads CASSLEINRGEGGPSYNEQFF. The DNA for the CDR3 is TGCGCCAGCAGCTTGGAAATCAACAGAGGGGAAGGGGGCCCCTCCTACAATGAGCAGTTCTTC. Variable domain in full (rest from reference TRBV5-1 and TRBJ2-1): KAGVTQTPRYLIKTRGQQVTLSCSPISGHRSVSWYQQTPGQGLQFLFEYFSETQRNKGNFPGRFSGRQFSNSRSEMNVSTLELGDSALYLCASSLEINRGEGGPSYNEQFFGPGTRLTVL.

This chain uses TRBV7-8 with TRBJ1-1; unclear D gene. Between the trimmed V and J ends, which lost 5 bases and 5 bases, there was a span of 9 bases. Per germline, CDR1 SGHVS and CDR2 FQNEAQ. This CDR3 region has 12 residues. CDR3 sequence (DNA): TGTGCCAGCAGCCCCGCTAGGACTGAAGCTTTCTTT. Translated: CASSPARTEAFF. The whole variable domain, remainder taken from reference TRBV7-8 and TRBJ1-1, is GAGVSQSPRYKVAKRGQDVALRCDPISGHVSLFWYQQALGQGPEFLTYFQNEAQLDKSGLPSDRFFAERPEGSVSTLKIQRTQQEDSAVYLCASSPARTEAFFGQGTRLTVV.

V and J are TRBV14 and TRBJ1-4; 7 bases match TRBD1. The CDR3 sequence is 15 residues long. Trimming cost V 4 bases and J 5 bases; bases outside gene matches: 7. The V gene's germline CDR1 is SGHDN and CDR2 FVKESK. CDR3 DNA sequence: TGTGCCAGCAGCCGGATGACAGGGATAAATGAAAAACTGTTTTTT. Translated: CASSRMTGINEKLFF.

The genes are TRBV6-2 or TRBV6-3 and TRBJ2-3; 10 bases match TRBD2. Germline-derived CDR1 and CDR2 are MNHEY and SVGEGT. V was pared by 4 bases and J by 1 base, with 14 bases of the junction left unmatched. This CDR3 contains 19 residues. In nucleotides, the CDR3 is TGTGCCAGCAGTTTTCCCATTCCCGCTACTAGCGGGGGCACAGATACGCAGTATTTT. Translated: CASSFPIPATSGGTDTQYF.

The rearrangement joins TRBV24-1 to TRBJ2-1, with a tentative D call TRBD2 (6 bases). This CDR3 is built from 17 residues. CDR1 is KGHDR, CDR2 SFDVKD, per germline. With 1 base removed from V and 0 bases from J, the gap between germline ends came to 12 bases. The CDR3, as DNA: TGTGCCACCAGTGATTTTAGCGGTCGGAGCTCCTACAATGAGCAGTTCTTC. Protein: CATSDFSGRSSYNEQFF.

The rearrangement links TRBV5-8 to TRBJ1-1; 8 bases are shared with TRBD1. With V trimmed by 2 bases and J by 4 bases, 4 bases remained unmatched. Germline V CDR1 and CDR2: SGHTS, YDEGEE. The length of the CDR3 is 14 residues. The CDR3: CASSFRGQTTEAFF. CDR3 DNA: TGTGCCAGCAGCTTCAGGGGGCAGACCACTGAAGCTTTCTTT.

The chain combines TRBV7-9 with TRBJ1-4, with 7 bases matching TRBD1. The length of the CDR3 is 16 residues. V shed 5 bases and J 11 bases; nucleotides not matched to a gene: 17. Germline CDR1 is SEHNR and CDR2 is FQNEAQ (reference sequence). CDR3 nucleotides: TGTGCCAGCAGCCAAGACAGGGATGGGCCGAGGGGGAAACTGTTTTTT. Protein product: CASSQDRDGPRGKLFF. Using reference TRBV7-9 and TRBJ1-4 for the parts outside the CDR3, the full variable domain is DTGVSQNPRHKITKRGQNVTFRCDPISEHNRLYWYRQTLGQGPEFLTYFQNEAQLEKSRLLSDRFSAERPKGSFSTLEIQRTEQGDSAMYLCASSQDRDGPRGKLFFGSGTQLSVL.

This CDR3 reads CARSLARAYRDTEAFF. The CDR3 DNA is TGTGCCAGAAGCTTGGCACGGGCGTACAGGGACACTGAAGCTTTCTTT. The genes are TRBV5-3 and TRBJ1-1; perhaps TRBD1 as D (6 bases). TRBV5-3 is flagged as an ORF with uncertain function. The CDR3 is 16 residues long. V was cut by 0 bases and J by 3 bases, with 15 bases left in between.

The V call is TRBV2, the J call TRBJ2-2, with TRBD2 identical over 9 bases. V lost 2 bases and J lost 4; bases outside the gene matches: 8. Germline V CDR1 and CDR2: SNHLY, FYNNEI. This CDR3 has 17 residues. The CDR3 reads CASSELSGRIPTGELFF. CDR3 DNA: TGTGCCAGCAGTGAATTAAGCGGGAGGATACCCACCGGGGAGCTGTTTTTT.

This chain joins TRBV5-1 and TRBJ1-4; 7 nucleotides align to TRBD1. Germline assignment: CDR1 SGHRS and CDR2 YFSETQ. This CDR3 comprises 14 residues. V gave up 1 base and J gave up 3 bases; unmatched junction bases: 0. CDR3: CASSLTGANEKLFF. The CDR3 DNA is TGCGCCAGCAGCTTGACAGGGGCTAATGAAAAACTGTTTTTT.

The V and J genes are TRBV7-9 and TRBJ2-3; a weak D match, TRBD2 (6 bases). CDR3 length: 16 residues. Germline V gene sequence: CDR1 SEHNR, CDR2 FQNEAQ (reference sequence). Trimming left V 4 bases short and J 0 bases short, with 14 bases between. CDR3 loop: CASSYRSGPSTDTQYF. The DNA for the CDR3 is TGTGCCAGCAGCTATCGTAGCGGCCCTAGCACAGATACGCAGTATTTT.

This CDR3 reads CASSPSGQGGGELFF. The CDR3 nucleotides read TGTGCCAGCTCACCGTCGGGACAGGGAGGCGGGGAGCTGTTTTTT. The chain has TRBV18 and TRBJ2-2, with TRBD1 matching over 9 bases. The germline V gene has CDR1 KGHSH and CDR2 LQKENI. This CDR3 comprises 15 residues. Trimming removed 3 bases from V and 7 bases from J; junction bases left unmatched: 6.

The chain employs TRBV12-3 or TRBV12-4 and TRBJ2-7, with D possibly being TRBD2 (6 bases). V lost 2 bases and J lost 3, with 8 bases in between. The CDR3 is 13 amino acids. This CDR3 is CASSLRGGYEQYF. The CDR3 bases are TGTGCCAGCAGTTTACGGGGAGGCTACGAGCAGTACTTC.

This chain links TRBV5-4 with TRBJ1-3; the D is unclear. The CDR3 extends over 17 amino acids. Trimming shortened V by 2 bases and J by 4 bases, and 19 bases separated the two germline ends. Germline V CDR1 and CDR2: SGHNT, YYREEE (reference sequence). The DNA for the CDR3 is TGTGCCAGCAGCTTTGCCGTTGGTTCTCAGATGGGAAACACCATATATTTT. It translates to CASSFAVGSQMGNTIYF.